The present T cell receptor beta chain was sequenced within a study of T-cell reconstitution after alpha-beta-depleted transplantation in children. Broader study findings: Surviving recipient T cells and thymic progenitors produced the high day-60 TCRbeta diversity seen in some patients.

Worth noting for this clonotype: Its specificity is unknown.

The CDR3 is 15 amino acids. The V gene's germline CDR1 is DFQATT and CDR2 SNEGSKA (reference sequence). Trimming stripped 0 bases from V and 7 bases from J, with 18 bases between. Unique molecular identifiers were built into the TCRbeta library. Via MiXCR, TCRdb re-called the PCR reads, giving one row per CDR3 protein. The sample contains about 580,000 distinct CDR3 sequences, approximately 30% of which appear only once. This sequence originates from a boy under three years old with Wiskott-Aldrich syndrome, due to receive a stem cell transplant. Sequenced material: PBMCs, taken before TCRalphabeta/CD19-depleted stem cell transplant. This chain connects TRBV20-1 to TRBJ1-1; a weak D match, TRBD1 (5 bases). The CDR3 loop is CSARDPWGGGLEAFF. The CDR3 DNA reads TGCAGTGCTAGAGATCCGTGGGGGGGAGGCCTTGAAGCTTTCTTT.